This T cell receptor (beta chain) was identified in a study of T cell repertoires in cytomegalovirus infection. The germline V gene encodes CDR1 SNHLY and CDR2 FYNNEI. V was pared by 5 bases and J by 0 bases, with 10 bases between. The CDR3 is made up of 15 amino acids. This clonotype was detected a few times. TCRdb analysed the reads with MiXCR anew, one entry per CDR3 protein. The repertoire consists of hundreds of thousands of distinct CDR3 sequences, with around a sixth occurring once and the leading ten covering about 11%. The sample was PBMCs. This TCR was recovered from a human donor in good health (CMV status not recorded). Some clones in this sample may be carry-over from other donors' samples. V usage is TRBV2 and J usage is TRBJ2-2, with D possibly matching TRBD1 (6 bases). CDR3 nucleotides: TGTGCCAGCAGTTCCGGGACACCGAACACCGGGGAGCTGTTTTTT. Translation gives CASSSGTPNTGELFF.